A single T cell receptor (beta chain) is shown here with its context. The antigen is not known. The sample is drawn from a study of T cell responses to AZD1222 COVID-19 vaccine. Study-wide results and limits: Spike-specific TCR breadth and depth both grew after two AZD1222 doses. Females made up more of the donors, who were largely white British, and clonal diversity may have come out too low. The span of vaccine-associated CD4 TCRs extended across spike, with dominance at 160-218 and 743-854.

CDR1 is SGHVS and CDR2 is FNYEAQ in the germline V gene. V was cut by 1 base and J by 4 bases, with 7 bases left in between. The CDR3 has 14 amino acids. Sequencing used immunoSEQ multiplex PCR; TCRdb keeps in-frame clones, though not all of them. The table records about 200,000 clones, 80% to 95% of them present only once. Sequencing was performed on peripheral blood, taken 28 days after the second AZD1222 dose. The chain is built from TRBV7-6 and TRBJ1-4, with D unresolved. This clonotype was obtained from an adult who received the AZD1222 COVID-19 vaccine. The CDR3 DNA is TGTGCCAGCAGCTTAGGTGCAGTTAATGAAAAACTGTTTTTT. Translated, it gives CASSLGAVNEKLFF.